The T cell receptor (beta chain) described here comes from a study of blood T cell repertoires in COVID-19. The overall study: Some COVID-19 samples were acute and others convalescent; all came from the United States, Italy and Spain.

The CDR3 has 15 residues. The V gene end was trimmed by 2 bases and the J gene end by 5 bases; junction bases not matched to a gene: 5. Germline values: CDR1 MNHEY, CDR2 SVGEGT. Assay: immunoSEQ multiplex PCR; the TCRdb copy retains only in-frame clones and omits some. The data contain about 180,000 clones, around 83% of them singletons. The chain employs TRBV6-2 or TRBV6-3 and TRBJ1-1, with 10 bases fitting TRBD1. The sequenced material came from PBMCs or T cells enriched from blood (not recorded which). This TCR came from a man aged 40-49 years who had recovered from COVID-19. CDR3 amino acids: CASSYRQGAWTEAFF. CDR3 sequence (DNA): TGTGCCAGCAGTTACAGACAGGGGGCATGGACTGAAGCTTTCTTT.